This TCR beta chain emerged from a study of blood T cell repertoires in COVID-19. V was clipped by 5 bases and J by 3 bases; unmatched bases: 4. The germline V gene encodes CDR1 MNHEY and CDR2 SVGEGT. CDR3 length: 14 amino acids. Source study methods: Estimation of nucleated cell counts was performed using reference gene primer amplification. Repertoires were generated with immunoSEQ multiplex PCR, while TCRdb's copy carries only in-frame clones and drops some. For V, J and clone size, that table is used; D and trimming come from the DNA. This sample has 90,000 to 110,000 clones; 70% to 90% occur once, and the top ten carry around 1.2%.

Input material: peripheral blood. V gene TRBV6-2 or TRBV6-3 combines with J gene TRBJ2-7, with 10 positions matching TRBD2. This clonotype was obtained from a human donor in a cohort sampled during active COVID-19. The DNA of the CDR3 is TGTGCCAGCAGTCTACTAGCGGGGATCTACGAGCAGTACTTC. It codes for CASSLLAGIYEQYF.